The source of this TCR beta chain is a study of blood T cell repertoires in COVID-19. About the study: T cells, B-cell-depleted T cells, or PBMCs provided the cDNA or gDNA that served as material.

A few counts support this clone. The germline CDR1 and CDR2 sequences are MDHEN and SYDVKM. There are 12 residues in the CDR3. Trimming removed 6 bases from V and 7 bases from J; junction bases left unmatched: 5. Per the authors' pipeline: Reference gene primer amplification yielded estimated nucleated cell counts. Only in-frame clones appear in the TCRdb table, and some are missing; sequencing was by immunoSEQ multiplex PCR. V, J and clone size reflect that table, while D and trimming were determined from the DNA. In the table there are 200,000 to 250,000 clones, around nine tenths of which are singletons. Participant age was about 18 to 100 years, and participants resided in 20 to 30 US areas. Clinical history as reported by participants underpinned cohort assignment.

The origin of this receptor is a woman in her forties or fifties with acute COVID-19. The sample comprised PBMCs or T cells enriched from blood (not recorded which). V usage is TRBV28 and J usage is TRBJ1-1; 7 nucleotides align to TRBD1. CDR3 in DNA: TGTGCCAGCAGGGTGGGACAGCGTGAAGCTTTCTTT. It encodes CASRVGQREAFF.